The 13 T cell receptor beta chains listed next were all sequenced from one sample in a study of T cells in tumors after PD-1 blockade. Method: immunoSEQ multiplex PCR; TCRdb's copy keeps in-frame clones and lacks some. The sample contains about 63,000 clones, about 74% of which appear only once. The input for sequencing was PBMCs, taken after anti-PD-1 treatment. The receptors here all came from a human donor with basal cell carcinoma.

The chain combines TRBV28 with TRBJ1-5; D ambiguous. V shed 8 bases and J shed 6 bases, with 17 bases lying between them. Germline lookup yields CDR1 MDHEN and CDR2 SYDVKM. The CDR3 has 14 amino acids. The CDR3 DNA follows: TGTGCCAGCGTCAGATCCGGGAGGGCTCAGCCCCAGCATTTT. This gives the protein CASVRSGRAQPQHF. Using reference TRBV28 and TRBJ1-5 for the parts outside the CDR3, the full variable domain is DVKVTQSSRYLVKRTGEKVFLECVQDMDHENMFWYRQDPGLGLRLIYFSYDVKMKEKGDIPEGYSVSREKKERFSLILESASTNQTSMYLCASVRSGRAQPQHFGDGTRLSIL.

CDR3 amino acids: CAISYRGTEAFF. In DNA form, the CDR3 reads TGTGCCATCAGTTACAGGGGCACTGAAGCTTTCTTT. The chain links TRBV10-3 to TRBJ1-1, with 7 bases that match TRBD1. V dropped 5 bases and J dropped 4; count of bases not matched to a gene: 1. Per germline, CDR1 ENHRY and CDR2 SYGVKD. This CDR3 comprises 12 residues.

The chain combines TRBV30 with TRBJ2-7; D may be TRBD1 (5 bases). CDR1 is GTSNPN, CDR2 SVGIG, per germline (reference sequence). The CDR3 loop spans 13 amino acids. Deletions cut 4 bases from V and 3 bases from J, with 13 bases between. Written as DNA, the CDR3 is TGTGCCTGGAATCGCGACAGCAACTACGAGCAGTACTTC. Protein product: CAWNRDSNYEQYF.

The gene calls are TRBV2 and TRBJ2-7; TRBD2 aligns across 9 bases. The trim removed 0 bases at V and 0 bases at J, leaving 3 bases unmatched. The germline gives CDR1 SNHLY, CDR2 FYNNEI. The CDR3 has 16 residues. The CDR3 region is CASSEALAGSSYEQYF. The CDR3 bases are TGTGCCAGCAGTGAAGCCCTAGCGGGGAGCTCCTACGAGCAGTACTTC.

CDR3 residues: CASGESSGANVLTF. CDR3 in DNA: TGCGCCAGCGGGGAGAGCTCTGGGGCCAACGTCCTGACTTTC. The genes are TRBV5-1 and TRBJ2-6, with D perhaps matching TRBD2 (5 bases). From germline, CDR1 is SGHRS and CDR2 YFSETQ. This CDR3 spans 14 amino acids. Trimming removed 7 bases from V and 0 bases from J, with 8 bases in between.

The CDR3 DNA reads TGTGCCAGCAGCAAAGGAAGCGTCGCGGATGAAGAAAAACTGTTTTTT. Its translation is CASSKGSVADEEKLFF. V is TRBV21-1 and J is TRBJ1-4. TRBV21-1 is noted as a pseudogene. This CDR3 has 16 residues.

CDR3 DNA: TGTGCCACCCCTCCTTGGCAGGCCTACGAGCAGTACTTC. Translation gives CATPPWQAYEQYF. V usage is TRBV27 and J usage is TRBJ2-7; D is uncertain. V was cut by 10 bases and J by 2 bases, with 15 bases left in between. CDR3 length: 13 amino acids. Germline V gene sequence: CDR1 MNHEY, CDR2 SMNVEV (reference sequence).

The V gene is TRBV2, the J gene TRBJ2-7; TRBD1 agrees at 8 bases. The germline gives CDR1 SNHLY, CDR2 FYNNEI. CDR3 size: 12 residues. The ends lost 7 bases at V and 3 bases at J; junction bases unmatched: 2. The CDR3, as DNA: TGTGCCAGCACCGGGACAGGCTACGAGCAGTACTTC. Encoded protein: CASTGTGYEQYF.

J is TRBJ1-2 and V is TRBV6-1; D remains unclear. With 0 bases removed from V and 8 bases from J, the gap between germline ends came to 10 bases. The germline CDR1 and CDR2 sequences are MNHNS and SASEGT. The CDR3 runs 13 residues. Here the CDR3 reads CASSEALGYGYTF. The DNA of the CDR3 is TGTGCCAGCAGTGAAGCGCTGGGGTACGGCTACACCTTC.

The CDR3 here is CASSIPRAGTQETQYF. The CDR3 bases are TGTGCCAGTAGTATACCCCGGGCGGGTACTCAAGAGACCCAGTACTTC. This rearrangement joins TRBV19 to TRBJ2-5; possibly TRBD2 for D (5 bases). Trimming stripped 2 bases from V and 2 bases from J, with 15 bases between. CDR1 is LNHDA, CDR2 SQIVND, per germline (reference sequence). The length of the CDR3 is 16 residues.

The chain combines TRBV27 with TRBJ1-5; D possibly corresponds to TRBD1 (5 bases). V was trimmed by 2 bases and J by 4 bases, leaving 9 bases between them. CDR1 and CDR2 from the germline V gene are MNHEY and SMNVEV (reference sequence). The CDR3 has 14 residues. The CDR3 sequence is CASSLEGYNQPQHF. The DNA for the CDR3 is TGTGCCAGCAGTTTAGAGGGGTATAATCAGCCCCAGCATTTT.

The chain carries TRBV4-1 and TRBJ1-5, with D unresolved. Germline V gives CDR1 MGHRA, CDR2 YSYEKL. Trimming cost V 2 bases and J 0 bases, with 8 bases left between them. This CDR3 is built from 15 residues. The CDR3 reads CASSQTANSNQPQHF. DNA for the CDR3: TGCGCCAGCAGCCAAACCGCAAATAGCAATCAGCCCCAGCATTTT.

This clone was seen a handful of times. The chain has TRBV28 and TRBJ1-5; D remains ambiguous. The V end was cut by 7 bases, the J end by 1 base, with 5 bases between. The CDR3 runs 12 residues. Germline lookup yields CDR1 MDHEN and CDR2 SYDVKM. CDR3: CASTISNQPQHF. CDR3 coding DNA: TGTGCCAGCACGATAAGCAATCAGCCCCAGCATTTT.